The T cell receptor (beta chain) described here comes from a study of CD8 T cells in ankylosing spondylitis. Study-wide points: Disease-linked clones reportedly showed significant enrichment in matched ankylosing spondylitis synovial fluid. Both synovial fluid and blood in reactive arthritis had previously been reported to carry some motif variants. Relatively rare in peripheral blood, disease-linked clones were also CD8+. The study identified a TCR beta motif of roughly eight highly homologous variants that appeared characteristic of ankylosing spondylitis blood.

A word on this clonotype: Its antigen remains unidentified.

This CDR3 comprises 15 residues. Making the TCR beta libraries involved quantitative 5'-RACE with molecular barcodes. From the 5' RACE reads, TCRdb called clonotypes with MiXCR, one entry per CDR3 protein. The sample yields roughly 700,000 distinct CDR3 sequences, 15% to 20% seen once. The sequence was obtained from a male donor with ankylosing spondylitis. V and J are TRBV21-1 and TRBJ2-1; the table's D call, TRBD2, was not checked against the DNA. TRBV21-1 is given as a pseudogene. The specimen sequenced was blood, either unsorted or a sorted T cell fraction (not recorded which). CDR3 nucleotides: TGTGCCAGCAGCAAAGATGCGGGGGGGCCCTATGAGCAGTTCTTC. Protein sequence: CASSKDAGGPYEQFF.